The T cell receptor (beta chain) under discussion was sequenced for a study of tissue T cells after allogeneic stem cell transplantation. The overall study: All graft-versus-host disease patients had gastrointestinal involvement and received several lines of directed therapy.

Study conclusions and caveats: TCR repertoires tracked anatomic similarity, regardless of disease or transplant status.

Profiled with immunoSEQ multiplex PCR; TCRdb holds only in-frame clones, not every one. Of tens of thousands of clones listed, around 90% are singletons. A note on this clone: Its antigen is as yet unknown.

CDR3 length equals 14 residues. CDR1 and CDR2 from the germline V gene are LGHDT and YNNKEL (reference sequence). Trimming removed 0 bases at V and 10 bases at J, with 10 bases between. This material consisted of blood, taken before transplantation. The clonotype originates from a woman aged 40-75 years who later had graft-versus-host disease after an allogeneic stem cell transplant. The chain carries TRBV3-1 (or the pseudogene TRBV3-2) and TRBJ1-6; D is ambiguous. The DNA for the CDR3 is TGTGCCAGCAGCCAAGAGGGATCTTTCTCACCCCTCCACTTT. Its translation is CASSQEGSFSPLHF.